This is a list of T cell receptor beta chains from one sample in a study of T cell responses to AZD1222 COVID-19 vaccine. Sequencing was performed with immunoSEQ multiplex PCR; in TCRdb, only in-frame clones are kept and a portion is missing. The sample yields some 130,000 clones, about nine tenths seen once. The sample consisted of peripheral blood, taken on day 0 of AZD1222 vaccination. The receptors come from an adult in good health. Both conserved end residues are part of each CDR3. The D gene is left open where the match is weak. Clone size appears in some rows only: once, few, many, or a class for an expanded clone.

v_gene	abundance	d_gene	j_gene	CDR3nt	CDR3aa
TRBV7-2	-	TRBD1	TRBJ1-4	TGTGCCAGCAGCACGACAGGGTTGGGTAATGAAAAACTGTTTTTT	CASSTTGLGNEKLFF
TRBV10-3	-	-	TRBJ2-7	TGTGCCATCAGTCTCGGGACAAACTACGAGCAGTACTTC	CAISLGTNYEQYF
TRBV6-5	-	TRBD1	TRBJ2-7	TGTGCCAGCAGTTGGGACAGGCGGCTCTACGAGCAGTACTTC	CASSWDRRLYEQYF
TRBV7-2	-	-	TRBJ2-3	TGTGCCAGCAGCCGCGTGGCTCCCCCTATGAATACGCAGTATTTT	CASSRVAPPMNTQYF
TRBV18	-	TRBD2	TRBJ2-5	TGTGCCAGCTCACCCTTTCCTCTAGCCGGGGGGGAGCTACAAGAGACCCAGTACTTC	CASSPFPLAGGELQETQYF
TRBV18	-	-	TRBJ1-2	TGTGCCAGCTCACCAGGAGCTAGTCACTATGGCTACACCTTC	CASSPGASHYGYTF
TRBV29-1	-	-	TRBJ1-1	TGCAGCGTTTTGAGGTGGGGATCGAACACTGAAGCTTTCTTT	CSVLRWGSNTEAFF
TRBV5-1	-	TRBD1	TRBJ2-7	TGCGCCAGCAGCCGAGACAGGGACGAATACGAGCAGTACTTC	CASSRDRDEYEQYF
TRBV27	-	-	TRBJ1-2	TGTGCCAGCCTACCGGAACTCTACACCTTC	CASLPELYTF
TRBV4-3	-	-	TRBJ2-1	TGCGCCAGCAGCCAGGCAGGGGTTAGCAATGAGCAGTTCTTC	CASSQAGVSNEQFF
TRBV27	-	-	TRBJ2-7	TGTGCCAGCAGCGGCACCATAAGCTCCTACGAGCAGTACTTC	CASSGTISSYEQYF
TRBV9	few	-	TRBJ1-1	TGTGCCAGCGGTGGGGGGAACACTGAAGCTTTCTTT	CASGGGNTEAFF
TRBV7-3	-	-	TRBJ2-5	TGTGCCAGCAGCGACACTAGCAGGGGGTCAGTGGAGACCCAGTACTTC	CASSDTSRGSVETQYF
TRBV6-5	-	-	TRBJ2-1	TGTGCCAGCAGTCCCCCCGGGGGAGGCAATGAGCAGTTCTTC	CASSPPGGGNEQFF
TRBV18	-	-	TRBJ1-1	TGTGCCAGCTCGCAGGGTAGAGAGACTGAAGCTTTCTTT	CASSQGRETEAFF
TRBV29-1	-	TRBD1	TRBJ2-7	TGCAGCGCGCGAACCGGGACAGGGTCCTACGAGCAGTACTTC	CSARTGTGSYEQYF
TRBV2	-	-	TRBJ2-2	TGTGCCAGCGATGGGTGGGGGGACACCGGGGAGCTGTTTTTT	CASDGWGDTGELFF
TRBV7-6	-	-	TRBJ2-7	TGTGCCAGCAGCTTAGAACCGACAAGCCGCGAGCAGTACTTC	CASSLEPTSREQYF
TRBV4-2	-	-	TRBJ1-3	TGTGCCAGCAGCCAAGATCCCATTAAGTCCGGAAACACCATATATTTT	CASSQDPIKSGNTIYF
TRBV7-2	-	-	TRBJ2-3	TGTGCCACCTCATCGTGGGATACGCAGTATTTT	CATSSWDTQYF
TRBV12-2	-	-	TRBJ1-5	TGTGCAAGTCGCGCACAGGGTCGTAGCAATCAGCCCCAGCATTTT	CASRAQGRSNQPQHF
TRBV19	-	TRBD1	TRBJ1-1	TGTGCCAGTAGTATAGATCGGGACAGGGGGCAAACTGAAGCTTTCTTT	CASSIDRDRGQTEAFF
TRBV20-1	-	TRBD1	TRBJ2-5	TGCAGTCCAACAGGGGTTCAGACCCAGTACTTC	CSPTGVQTQYF
TRBV2	-	-	TRBJ2-1	TGTGCCAGCAGTGCGGGGACCTCCTACAATGAGCAGTTCTTC	CASSAGTSYNEQFF
TRBV4-1	-	-	TRBJ1-2	TGCGCCAGCAGCCAAGATAGTCCAGGAGGCTACACCTTC	CASSQDSPGGYTF
TRBV28	few	-	TRBJ1-2	TGTGCCAGCACTCCCGCCCAAGCTGGGAGTGGCTACACCTTC	CASTPAQAGSGYTF
TRBV18	-	TRBD1	TRBJ2-7	TGTGCCAGCTCACCACCCGGGACAGCCTACGAGCAGTACTTC	CASSPPGTAYEQYF